Below, one TCR beta chain is given with its context. Its cognate antigen is unknown. This specimen belongs to a study of T cell responses to AZD1222 COVID-19 vaccine. Study-level information: It was second doses at about 4 or about 12 weeks that were pooled. Overall study findings and caveats: At 160-218 and 743-854, vaccine-associated CD4 TCRs were dominant, and they spanned spike. Repertoire sampling happened only post peak T cell response. Clonal diversity was possibly underestimated; the donors were predominantly white British and more often female.

Trimming pared 2 bases from V and 2 bases from J, leaving 8 bases between. This CDR3 region has 14 residues. The germline V gene encodes CDR1 MNHEY and CDR2 SVGAGI. The table came from immunoSEQ multiplex PCR; TCRdb's copy has only in-frame clones and leaves some out. The sample yields roughly 140,000 clones, 85% to 95% seen once. The chain has TRBV6-5 and TRBJ2-3; D perhaps matches TRBD2 (5 bases). Material: peripheral blood, obtained on day 0 of AZD1222 vaccination. This receptor was obtained from an adult in good health. The DNA for the CDR3 is TGTGCCAGCAGTTACGCGGGCATCACAGATACGCAGTATTTT. Translating it yields CASSYAGITDTQYF.